This record looks at one T cell receptor (beta chain) sequence and its context. Patients with stable or active relapsing-remitting disease, all of them treatment-naive, made up the multiple sclerosis controls. The entry originates in a study of CD8 T cells in Susac syndrome. Germline V CDR1 and CDR2: LGHNA, YNFKEQ. CDR3 length: 13 amino acids. The V and J ends lost 8 bases and 4 bases, in that order; junction bases with no gene match: 6. Random-hexamer reverse transcription was applied to roughly 0.5 to 1 ug RNA. TCRdb called the immunoSEQ multiplex PCR reads again in MiXCR, with one record for every CDR3 protein. The sample lists around 280,000 distinct CDR3 sequences; about 92% were seen once.

The TCR comes from a human donor with multiple sclerosis. Source material: CD4+ T cells from PBMCs. The chain carries TRBV4-2 and TRBJ1-1; the match to TRBD1 covers 8 bases. The CDR3 loop is CASRRQGTTEAFF. In DNA, the CDR3 is TGTGCCAGCCGAAGACAGGGGACCACTGAAGCTTTCTTT.